The 12 T cell receptor beta chains given below trace back to one sample, sequenced in a study of cytomegalovirus exposure and HLA in healthy donors. The PCR contained 60 Vbeta and 13 Jbeta primers. Profiling relied on immunoSEQ multiplex PCR, and the TCRdb table lists in-frame clones only, not all of them. There are 95,000 to 110,000 clones in the sample; 70% to 80% occur only once, and 2% to 3% lies in the top ten. The sample was PBMCs. The receptors shown here come from a man between 18 and 35 years old in good health and CMV-seronegative.

V and J are TRBV15 and TRBJ1-5; TRBD1 aligns across 10 bases. The CDR3 spans 17 residues. Germline CDR1 reads LNHNV; CDR2 reads YYDKDF (reference sequence). V lost 3 bases, J lost 0 bases, and 5 bases stayed unmatched. CDR3 sequence reads: CATSSPGQGNSNQPQHF. The CDR3 nucleotides read TGTGCCACCAGCAGCCCGGGACAGGGGAATAGCAATCAGCCCCAGCATTTT.

The chain links TRBV14 to TRBJ2-1; 8 bases align to TRBD2. The V and J ends lost 4 bases and 7 bases, in that order; junction bases with no gene match: 9. The CDR3 extends over 15 amino acids. CDR1 and CDR2 from the germline V gene are SGHDN and FVKESK. CDR3 region: CASSPLLRGDNEQFF. CDR3 DNA sequence: TGTGCCAGCAGCCCCCTCCTGCGGGGGGATAATGAGCAGTTCTTC.

This chain uses TRBV7-9 with TRBJ1-4, with unresolved D. Trimming removed 3 bases from V and 4 bases from J, with 9 bases in between. The CDR3 runs to 14 residues. Germline V gene data show CDR1 as SEHNR and CDR2 as FQNEAQ (reference sequence). The CDR3, as DNA: TGTGCCAGCAGCTTTCCCAGGAATAATGAAAAACTGTTTTTT. Residues: CASSFPRNNEKLFF.

The rearrangement uses TRBV2 and TRBJ1-5; weak D call: TRBD1 (6 bases). V shed 6 bases and J shed 9 bases, with 18 bases lying between them. This CDR3 spans 14 amino acids. The germline CDR1 and CDR2 sequences are SNHLY and FYNNEI. CDR3 sequence reads: CASRRGGPVGPQHF. The CDR3 DNA follows: TGTGCCAGCAGGAGGGGGGGGCCCGTCGGGCCCCAGCATTTT. Full variable domain (rest looked up from reference TRBV2 and TRBJ1-5): EPEVTQTPSHQVTQMGQEVILRCVPISNHLYFYWYRQILGQKVEFLVSFYNNEISEKSEIFDDQFSVERPDGSNFTLKIRSTKLEDSAMYFCASRRGGPVGPQHFGDGTRLSIL.

This clone was recorded a few times. The rearrangement uses TRBV10-2 and TRBJ1-2, with D possibly matching TRBD1 (5 bases). The length of the CDR3 is 12 residues. With 7 bases removed from V and 7 bases from J, the gap between germline ends came to 13 bases. Germline CDR1 reads WSHSY; CDR2 reads SAAADI. CDR3 sequence (DNA): TGCGCCAGCAACACTCCTCAGGGTGGCTACACCTTC. Protein sequence: CASNTPQGGYTF.

This sequence joins TRBV5-1 and TRBJ1-1; D gene unclear. Per the germline V gene, CDR1 is SGHRS and CDR2 is YFSETQ. Between the trimmed V and J ends, which lost 1 base and 1 base, there was a span of 11 bases. The CDR3 is made up of 15 amino acids. CDR3 DNA sequence: TGCGCCAGCAGCTTGAGTCCTGCCGGGAACACTGAAGCTTTCTTT. This codes for CASSLSPAGNTEAFF.

This chain links TRBV19 with TRBJ2-2; weak D call: TRBD1 (6 bases). In germline, CDR1 is LNHDA, CDR2 SQIVND (reference sequence). The CDR3 contains 17 residues. V lost 7 bases to trimming and J lost 4 bases, with 22 bases between them. The CDR3 loop is CASMGFGILTGTGELFF. The CDR3 DNA reads as TGTGCCAGTATGGGGTTCGGGATTTTGACAGGCACCGGGGAGCTGTTTTTT.

The V gene is TRBV7-9, the J gene TRBJ2-5; 9 bases are a match to TRBD1. The V gene end was trimmed by 4 bases and the J gene end by 4 bases; junction bases not matched to a gene: 7. CDR3 length equals 15 residues. Per germline, CDR1 SEHNR and CDR2 FQNEAQ (reference sequence). CDR3 loop: CASSSTGGRVETQYF. The CDR3 DNA sequence: TGTGCCAGCAGCTCCACAGGGGGCCGCGTAGAGACCCAGTACTTC.

CDR3 sequence: CASSYGVIETQYF. The DNA for the CDR3 is TGTGCCAGCAGCTATGGAGTGATCGAGACCCAGTACTTC. The V and J genes are TRBV11-2 and TRBJ2-5; no firm D call. CDR1 and CDR2 from the germline V gene are SGHAT and FQNNGV. The CDR3 consists of 13 residues. The V end was cut by 4 bases, the J end by 5 bases, with 11 bases between.

The genes are TRBV15 and TRBJ2-7, with 8 bases that match TRBD2. V trimming: 0 bases; J trimming: 2 bases; junction bases outside the gene matches: 9. Germline CDR1 LNHNV, CDR2 YYDKDF (reference sequence). The CDR3 consists of 17 residues. DNA of the CDR3: TGTGCCACCAGCAGAGATTGGGGTAGCGGGGCCCCCTACGAGCAGTACTTC. Translated, it gives CATSRDWGSGAPYEQYF.

This rearrangement joins TRBV23-1 to TRBJ2-5; TRBD1 agrees at 8 bases. TRBV23-1 is an ORF; its function is uncertain. This CDR3 is built from 14 residues. V was clipped by 2 bases and J by 4 bases; unmatched bases: 3. The CDR3 coding sequence is TGCGCCAGCAGTCAAGGACAGGGAGTAGAGACCCAGTACTTC. This codes for CASSQGQGVETQYF.

The V call is TRBV7-3, the J call TRBJ2-2; a possible D gene is TRBD1 (6 bases). Germline CDR1 is SGHTA and CDR2 is FQGTGA. CDR3 length: 15 residues. The V and J ends lost 2 bases and 6 bases respectively, with 13 bases between them. The CDR3 spells CASSLRQAPAGELFF. In nucleotides, the CDR3 is TGTGCCAGCAGCTTACGACAGGCGCCAGCCGGGGAGCTGTTTTTT.